Listed here is a single T cell receptor beta chain. The germline gives CDR1 SGHNT, CDR2 YENEEA. The trim removed 5 bases at V and 7 bases at J, leaving 7 bases unmatched. The CDR3 covers 14 residues. These data are taken from a study of high-grade serous ovarian cancer treatment subgroups. TCRdb's table, derived via immunoSEQ multiplex PCR, lists solely in-frame clones and lacks some. The sample records 10,000 or so clones, over 65% being singletons. The tumor samples were collected prior to definitive surgery or chemotherapy. Sequenced: tumor tissue. This receptor was identified in a human donor with high-grade serous ovarian cancer. The chain links TRBV11-3 to TRBJ2-7, with 11 bases that match TRBD2. CDR3 coding DNA: TGTGCCAGCAGCCCTACTAGCGGGAGATCTGAGCAGTACTTC. This codes for CASSPTSGRSEQYF.